Listed here are 25 T cell receptor beta chains from one sample, sequenced in a study of human T cells and chemical hapten exposure. Time point of the sample: patch test 1, 2 weeks after DPC sensitization. Treatment: therapeutic diphenylcyclopropenone sensitization with weekly scalp DPC. TCRdb re-analysed the RACE reads in MiXCR, keeping a single row per CDR3 protein. The top ten clones hold 2% to 2.5% of a sample with tens of thousands of distinct CDR3 sequences, about 10% of them seen once. The starting material was whole blood, obtained in connection with sensitization to the hapten diphenylcyclopropenone (DPC). The receptors were sampled from a man between 40 and 49 years old with alopecia areata. Some clones in this sample may be carry-over from other donors' samples.

A few counts support this clonotype. The rearrangement uses TRBV20-1 and TRBJ2-2, with D perhaps matching TRBD1 (5 bases). The V gene's germline CDR1 is DFQATT and CDR2 SNEGSKA (reference sequence). The CDR3 is 14 amino acids. Trimming cost V 0 bases and J 2 bases, with 7 bases left between them. The CDR3 DNA follows: TGCAGTGCTAGAGAACAGGTTAACACCGGGGAGCTGTTTTTT. Protein: CSAREQVNTGELFF.

This clonotype was counted between two and nine times. This sequence joins TRBV10-3 and TRBJ2-1; D call uncertain. There are 16 residues in the CDR3. The V and J ends lost 5 bases and 0 bases respectively, with 14 bases between them. Germline V gives CDR1 ENHRY, CDR2 SYGVKD. This CDR3 is CAISHPGSSSYNEQFF. CDR3 sequence (DNA): TGTGCCATCAGTCATCCGGGTTCGAGCTCCTACAATGAGCAGTTCTTC.

The chain employs TRBV5-6 and TRBJ1-1; D gene uncertain. This CDR3 has 13 residues. Trimming took off 4 bases at V and 4 bases at J, with 11 bases between the two ends. Germline V lookup: CDR1 SGHDT, CDR2 YYEEEE. CDR3 sequence reads: CASSLPRGTEAFF. The CDR3 region has the DNA TGTGCCAGCAGCCTCCCCCGAGGCACTGAAGCTTTCTTT. Full variable domain (missing parts from reference TRBV5-6 and TRBJ1-1): DAGVTQSPTHLIKTRGQQVTLRCSPKSGHDTVSWYQQALGQGPQFIFQYYEEEERQRGNFPDRFSGHQFPNYSSELNVNALLLGDSALYLCASSLPRGTEAFFGQGTRLTVV.

As regards this clonotype: A much larger clone differs by one base, so this may be a read error. The chain links TRBV28 to TRBJ1-4; D uncertain. Trimming cost V 4 bases and J 8 bases, with 14 bases left between them. CDR3 size: 14 residues. Germline V CDR1 and CDR2: MDHEN, SYDVKM. CDR3 nucleotide sequence: TGTGCCAGCAGTTCCGCGGGGTTTCGGGAAAAACTGTTTTTT. Translated, it gives CASSSAGFREKLFF.

This clonotype appeared a few times. The chain is built from TRBV24-1 and TRBJ2-7, with 10 bases that match TRBD1. Germline CDR1 KGHDR, CDR2 SFDVKD. The CDR3 is 15 residues long. V shed 9 bases and J 7 bases; nucleotides not matched to a gene: 14. The CDR3, as DNA: TGTGCCACCGTCCGTTGCGGGACAGGGGTACGGGAGCAGTACGTC. It specifies CATVRCGTGVREQYV.

This clonotype was counted only a few times. CDR3 amino acids: CASSLVARYNEQFF. The CDR3 DNA follows: TGTGCCAGCAGCTTAGTAGCAAGGTACAATGAGCAGTTCTTC. The gene calls are TRBV7-9 and TRBJ2-1; no clear D. Germline V gene lookup returns CDR1 SEHNR and CDR2 FQNEAQ (reference sequence). Trimming shortened V by 1 base and J by 4 bases, and 8 bases separated the two germline ends. The CDR3 spans 14 residues.

V and J are TRBV20-1 and TRBJ2-1, with no clear D. V was pared by 3 bases and J by 2 bases, with 14 bases between. Germline values: CDR1 DFQATT, CDR2 SNEGSKA (reference sequence). CDR3 length: 15 amino acids. In nucleotides, the CDR3 is TGCAGTGCTAGTAGAACGGGTGCAACCTACAATGAGCAGTTCTTC. Translation gives CSASRTGATYNEQFF.

This clonotype occurred a few times. The junction departs from germline at one end; a sequencing error may be responsible. The chain uses TRBV2 and TRBJ1-1; 7 nucleotides line up with TRBD1. The CDR3 consists of 13 residues. Germline-derived CDR1 and CDR2 are SNHLY and FYNNEI. CDR3 sequence: CATPAGTDRELLF. Here the CDR3 DNA reads TGTGCCACCCCGGCGGGGACCGACAGGGAATTGCTCTTT.

This clonotype was counted many times. The chain uses TRBV28 and TRBJ1-5; D is uncertain. The CDR3 consists of 13 residues. Germline loops: CDR1 MDHEN, CDR2 SYDVKM. Trimming left V 7 bases short and J 3 bases short, with 10 bases between. The CDR3 here is CASTQSPNQPQHF. In DNA, the CDR3 is TGTGCCAGCACCCAGTCCCCCAATCAGCCCCAGCATTTT.

This clonotype has at least ten counts. The rearrangement joins TRBV27 to TRBJ2-1; the D is unclear. V shed 0 bases and J shed 7 bases, with 13 bases lying between them. The CDR3 contains 15 residues. Germline values: CDR1 MNHEY, CDR2 SMNVEV (reference sequence). The CDR3 spells CASSLSGWVGNEQFF. CDR3 DNA sequence: TGTGCCAGCAGTTTATCGGGCTGGGTTGGGAATGAGCAGTTCTTC.

The chain has TRBV27 and TRBJ2-7; maybe TRBD2 (7 bases). The CDR3 has 13 residues. Per the germline V gene, CDR1 is MNHEY and CDR2 is SMNVEV (reference sequence). V lost 6 bases and J 4 bases, leaving 13 bases between the germline ends. CDR3 protein: CASRGGGQYEQYV. CDR3 in DNA: TGTGCCAGCAGGGGGGGGGGACAATACGAGCAGTACGTC.

This chain uses TRBV27 with TRBJ2-2; D not resolved. Trimming removed 6 bases from V and 3 bases from J, with 5 bases in between. This CDR3 contains 12 residues. Germline V gene lookup returns CDR1 MNHEY and CDR2 SMNVEV (reference sequence). CDR3 bases: TGTGCCAGCAGCGGATACACCGGGGAGCTGTTTTTT. Translating gives CASSGYTGELFF.

The chain combines TRBV28 with TRBJ2-7, with 9 nucleotides matching TRBD2. The germline V gene encodes CDR1 MDHEN and CDR2 SYDVKM. V shed 2 bases, J shed 3 bases, and the junction held 2 bases outside the gene matches. The length of the CDR3 is 14 residues. The CDR3 is CASSLGLANYEQYF. The CDR3 DNA reads as TGTGCCAGCAGTTTAGGACTAGCGAACTACGAGCAGTACTTC.

J is TRBJ2-3 and V is TRBV4-2; D is possibly TRBD2 (5 bases). The CDR3 runs to 16 residues. Trimming took 5 bases from V and 6 from J, leaving 21 bases between them. Germline V lookup: CDR1 LGHNA, CDR2 YNFKEQ. This chain's CDR3 is CASSGELTLSRDTQYF. The CDR3 DNA follows: TGTGCCAGCAGCGGGGAGCTTACGCTGTCCAGGGATACGCAGTATTTT.

V is TRBV20-1 and J is TRBJ1-5; no definite D call. Germline assignment: CDR1 DFQATT and CDR2 SNEGSKA (reference sequence). Trimming pared 3 bases from V and 5 bases from J, leaving 8 bases between. This CDR3 is 12 amino acids long. In nucleotides, the CDR3 is TGCAGTGCTAGTCACAGCGATCAGCCCCAGCATTTT. This gives the protein CSASHSDQPQHF.

The J gene is TRBJ2-7, the V gene TRBV12-3 or TRBV12-4, with a weak D call TRBD1 (5 bases). CDR3 length equals 14 residues. With 1 base removed from V and 2 bases from J, the gap between germline ends came to 9 bases. Written as DNA, the CDR3 is TGTGCCAGCAGTTTAGGCCAGGGCCCCTACGAGCAGTACTTC. Translated: CASSLGQGPYEQYF.

This clonotype was observed at least ten times. This chain links TRBV6-5 with TRBJ2-1; TRBD2 aligns across 8 bases. The CDR3 covers 16 residues. The germline V gene has CDR1 MNHEY and CDR2 SVGAGI. Unmatched junction bases numbered 10, after V lost 5 bases and J lost 4 bases. CDR3 sequence (DNA): TGTGCCAGCAGTCCCCTCCGAGCGGGAGCTTACAATGAGCAGTTCTTC. The encoded protein is CASSPLRAGAYNEQFF.

There are many counts of this clonotype. The rearrangement joins TRBV3-1 to TRBJ1-1, with no clear D. Germline CDR1 LGHDT, CDR2 YNNKEL (reference sequence). Trimming shortened V by 1 base and J by 6 bases, and 6 bases separated the two germline ends. The CDR3 contains 12 residues. DNA for the CDR3: TGTGCCAGCAGCCAAGCCCCTGCTGAAGCTTTCTTT. Translation gives CASSQAPAEAFF.

This clonotype was found many times. The chain is built from TRBV6-2 or TRBV6-3 and TRBJ2-1; 15 bases match TRBD2. Germline V lookup: CDR1 MNHEY, CDR2 SVGEGT. V was pared by 6 bases and J by 2 bases, with 5 bases of the junction left unmatched. This CDR3 region has 17 residues. The CDR3 region has the DNA TGTGCCAGCAGCCCGCGGACTAGCGGGAGGGCCTACAATGAGCAGTTCTTC. Translating it yields CASSPRTSGRAYNEQFF.

V usage is TRBV19 and J usage is TRBJ1-6; D is ambiguous. Trimming left V 5 bases short and J 2 bases short, with 7 bases between. The CDR3 has 14 residues. Per the germline V gene, CDR1 is LNHDA and CDR2 is SQIVND (reference sequence). CDR3 in DNA: TGTGCCAGTAGTGGCAGGACCTATAATTCACCCCTCCACTTT. Its protein is CASSGRTYNSPLHF.

This chain uses TRBV5-1 with TRBJ2-3; 8 nucleotides match TRBD2. J was trimmed by 4 bases and V by 6 bases; bases with no gene match: 7. There are 14 residues in the CDR3. Germline V gives CDR1 SGHRS, CDR2 YFSETQ. The CDR3, as DNA: TGCGCCAGCATGGCGGGGGGCGCATCAGATACGCAGTATTTT. Translation gives CASMAGGASDTQYF. Full variable domain (outside the CDR3, taken from reference TRBV5-1 and TRBJ2-3): KAGVTQTPRYLIKTRGQQVTLSCSPISGHRSVSWYQQTPGQGLQFLFEYFSETQRNKGNFPGRFSGRQFSNSRSEMNVSTLELGDSALYLCASMAGGASDTQYFGPGTRLTVL.

This clonotype turned up a few times. The CDR3 sequence is CASSQERAYEQYF. DNA of the CDR3: TGCGCCAGCAGCCAAGAGCGGGCCTACGAGCAGTACTTC. V is TRBV4-3 and J is TRBJ2-7; weak D call: TRBD2 (5 bases). Germline V lookup: CDR1 LGHNA, CDR2 YSLEER. V was clipped by 0 bases and J by 2 bases, with 5 bases between them. This CDR3 has 13 amino acids.

This clonotype was seen only a few times. The V and J genes are TRBV10-3 and TRBJ2-3; TRBD2 matches 14 bases. Looked up from germline, CDR1 is ENHRY and CDR2 is SYGVKD. Trimming at V came to 11 bases and at J to 6 bases, leaving 10 bases not matched to a gene. This CDR3 is 15 amino acids long. CDR3 sequence: CAVSGLAGGYDTQYF. CDR3 DNA sequence: TGTGCCGTATCAGGACTAGCGGGAGGTTACGATACGCAGTATTTT.

This clonotype was seen many times. The chain joins TRBV7-2 to TRBJ1-1; D remains unclear. V gave up 1 base and J gave up 1 base, with 7 bases separating them. CDR1 is SGHTA and CDR2 is FQGNSA in the germline V gene. CDR3 length: 14 residues. CDR3 nucleotide sequence: TGTGCCAGCAGCTTAGATGGCGGGAACACTGAAGCTTTCTTT. Translation gives CASSLDGGNTEAFF.

This sequence joins TRBV5-4 and TRBJ2-3; the D gene is possibly TRBD2 (6 bases). The V end was cut by 4 bases, the J end by 2 bases, with 14 bases between. CDR3 length: 15 residues. The germline gives CDR1 SGHNT, CDR2 YYREEE (reference sequence). The CDR3 DNA reads TGTGCCAGCAGCCACGGGACTTCTGCCACAGATACGCAGTATTTT. This encodes CASSHGTSATDTQYF.